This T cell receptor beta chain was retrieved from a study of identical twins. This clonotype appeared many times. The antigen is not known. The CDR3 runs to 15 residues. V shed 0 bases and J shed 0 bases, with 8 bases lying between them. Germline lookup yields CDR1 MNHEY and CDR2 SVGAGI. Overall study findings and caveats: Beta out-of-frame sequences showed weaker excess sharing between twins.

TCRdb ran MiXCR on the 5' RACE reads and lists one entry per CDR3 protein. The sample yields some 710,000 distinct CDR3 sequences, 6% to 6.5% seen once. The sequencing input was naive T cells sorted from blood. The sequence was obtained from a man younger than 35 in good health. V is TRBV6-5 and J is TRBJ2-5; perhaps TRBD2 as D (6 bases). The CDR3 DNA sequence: TGTGCCAGCAGTTACTCAGGAGGGGACCAAGAGACCCAGTACTTC. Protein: CASSYSGGDQETQYF.